The 24 T cell receptor beta chains reported below all come from one sample, sequenced in a study of blood T cell repertoires in COVID-19. The data were produced by immunoSEQ multiplex PCR, yet TCRdb's version contains in-frame clones alone and is incomplete. This table has 150,000 or so clones, over 80% appearing once. Material: peripheral blood. The source of these receptors is a woman between 40 and 50 years old with active or convalescent COVID-19.

This chain joins TRBV18 and TRBJ1-1, with 7 bases that match TRBD1. J lost 1 base, V lost 4 bases, and 9 bases had no gene match. CDR3 length: 16 residues. The germline V gene encodes CDR1 KGHSH and CDR2 LQKENI. The CDR3 bases are TGTGCCAGCTCACAAACCAGGGGGTTGGCGAACACTGAAGCTTTCTTT. It yields the protein CASSQTRGLANTEAFF.

Notes on this clone: At the DNA level, this CDR3 is encoded by other sequences in the same sample as well. The chain links TRBV14 to TRBJ1-2; weak D call: TRBD1 (6 bases). Germline values: CDR1 SGHDN, CDR2 FVKESK. V lost 1 base, J lost 3 bases, and 9 bases lay in between. This CDR3 contains 14 residues. The CDR3 reads CASSQGGGHYGYTF. The CDR3 DNA sequence: TGTGCCAGCAGCCAAGGGGGGGGGCACTATGGCTACACCTTC.

V usage is TRBV27 and J usage is TRBJ1-5; D gene uncertain. CDR3 length equals 14 residues. The V gene lost 2 bases and the J gene lost 3 bases, with 8 bases spanning the gap. The germline gives CDR1 MNHEY, CDR2 SMNVEV (reference sequence). The CDR3 nucleotides are TGTGCCAGCAGTTTAGGCAGGTTCAATCAGCCCCAGCATTTT. It yields the protein CASSLGRFNQPQHF.

The chain has TRBV3-1 (or the pseudogene TRBV3-2) and TRBJ1-5, with 10 bases matching TRBD1. The trim removed 4 bases at V and 4 bases at J, leaving 7 bases unmatched. The CDR3 is made up of 16 amino acids. CDR1 and CDR2 from the germline V gene are LGHDT and YNNKEL (reference sequence). The CDR3 sequence: CASSPSRDRGNQPQHF. The CDR3 bases are TGTGCCAGCAGCCCATCGCGGGACAGGGGAAATCAGCCCCAGCATTTT.

J is TRBJ2-2 and V is TRBV28, with D hard to call. Germline-derived CDR1 and CDR2 are MDHEN and SYDVKM. Trimming took off 2 bases at V and 5 bases at J, with 18 bases between the two ends. The CDR3 has 17 residues. This chain's CDR3 is CASSLDSVGPRTGELFF. In nucleotides, the CDR3 is TGTGCCAGCAGTTTAGATTCAGTTGGCCCCCGAACCGGGGAGCTGTTTTTT.

The chain uses TRBV28 and TRBJ2-7; 9 bases are shared with TRBD2. CDR3 length: 16 amino acids. Germline loops: CDR1 MDHEN, CDR2 SYDVKM. J lost 2 bases, V lost 3 bases, and 8 bases had no gene match. The chain's CDR3 is CASSFRRRGGTYEQYF. CDR3 nucleotides: TGTGCCAGCAGTTTTCGTCGGCGGGGGGGGACCTACGAGCAGTACTTC.

V and J are TRBV28 and TRBJ2-3; 12 bases match TRBD2. The CDR3 is 18 amino acids. V shed 5 bases, J shed 0 bases, and the junction held 9 bases outside the gene matches. Germline values: CDR1 MDHEN, CDR2 SYDVKM. CDR3 region: CASSRLAGGTLSTDTQYF. CDR3 DNA sequence: TGTGCCAGCAGTCGGCTAGCGGGAGGGACCCTTAGCACAGATACGCAGTATTTT.

The genes are TRBV7-2 and TRBJ1-3, with D possibly being TRBD1 (6 bases). Between the trimmed V and J ends, which lost 5 bases and 2 bases, there was a span of 16 bases. The CDR3 loop spans 16 amino acids. Per the germline V gene, CDR1 is SGHTA and CDR2 is FQGNSA. CDR3 sequence (DNA): TGTGCCAGCAGCCCACAGGGTACGGGGCCTGGAAACACCATATATTTT. Protein product: CASSPQGTGPGNTIYF.

The chain joins TRBV2 to TRBJ2-1; 7 nucleotides align to TRBD1. V shed 5 bases and J 9 bases; nucleotides not matched to a gene: 7. Germline V gives CDR1 SNHLY, CDR2 FYNNEI. The CDR3 contains 13 residues. Written as DNA, the CDR3 is TGTGCCAGCAGTTACGGACAGGTCGGTGAGCAGTTCTTC. As protein: CASSYGQVGEQFF.

The chain uses TRBV6-4 and TRBJ1-2; D gene unclear. The germline V gene has CDR1 MRHNA and CDR2 SNTAGT. There are 17 residues in the CDR3. V lost 0 bases and J lost 6, with 20 bases in between. The CDR3 loop reads CASSDSFSTERINGYTF. The CDR3 DNA is TGTGCCAGCAGTGACTCATTTTCTACAGAAAGAATTAATGGCTACACCTTC.

This clone was recorded only once. V gene TRBV7-9 combines with J gene TRBJ1-1; TRBD1 matches 7 bases. This CDR3 is built from 13 residues. Germline CDR1 is SEHNR and CDR2 is FQNEAQ (reference sequence). Unmatched junction bases numbered 7, after V lost 5 bases and J lost 7 bases. The CDR3, as DNA: TGTGCCAGCAGCGAGGGGGCGCGGGGTGAAGCTTTCTTT. It is translated as CASSEGARGEAFF.

The chain carries TRBV6-2 or TRBV6-3 and TRBJ1-2; D not certain. Trimming pared 5 bases from V and 3 bases from J, leaving 13 bases between. Germline-derived CDR1 and CDR2 are MNHEY and SVGEGT. The CDR3 consists of 14 residues. In nucleotides, the CDR3 is TGTGCCAGCAGTACGACCGGAGGGTACTATGGCTACACCTTC. Protein sequence: CASSTTGGYYGYTF.

In its sample, this clone was seen once. The chain recombines TRBV5-4 with TRBJ1-2; D might be TRBD1 (6 bases). There are 14 residues in the CDR3. Germline V gene data show CDR1 as SGHNT and CDR2 as YYREEE (reference sequence). With 5 bases removed from V and 0 bases from J, the gap between germline ends came to 11 bases. CDR3 region: CASSEQGPNYGYTF. CDR3 sequence (DNA): TGTGCCAGCAGTGAACAGGGCCCTAACTATGGCTACACCTTC.

This sequence joins TRBV13 and TRBJ2-3, with 9 bases fitting TRBD2. CDR3 size: 18 residues. Per germline, CDR1 PRHDT and CDR2 FYEKMQ (reference sequence). Trimming cost V 5 bases and J 2 bases; bases outside gene matches: 14. The CDR3 region is CASSMFSGSRAYTDTQYF. DNA of the CDR3: TGTGCCAGCAGCATGTTTAGCGGGAGTAGGGCTTACACAGATACGCAGTATTTT. Using reference TRBV13 and TRBJ2-3 for the parts outside the CDR3, the full variable domain is AAGVIQSPRHLIKEKRETATLKCYPIPRHDTVYWYQQGPGQDPQFLISFYEKMQSDKGSIPDRFSAQQFSDYHSELNMSSLELGDSALYFCASSMFSGSRAYTDTQYFGPGTRLTVL.

This clone turned up a few times. The rearrangement joins TRBV29-1 to TRBJ2-3, with 7 nucleotides matching TRBD2. Trimming at V came to 4 bases and at J to 5 bases, leaving 9 bases not matched to a gene. The CDR3 is 14 amino acids. The V gene's germline CDR1 is SQVTM and CDR2 ANQGSEA. For the CDR3, the DNA is TGCAGCGTTGGTCGCGGGGGACCCGGAGATACGCAGTATTTT. Its translation: CSVGRGGPGDTQYF.

V is TRBV2 and J is TRBJ1-3; D possibly corresponds to TRBD1 (6 bases). Germline CDR1 is SNHLY and CDR2 is FYNNEI. The length of the CDR3 is 16 residues. Trimming took 4 bases from V and 2 from J, leaving 15 bases between them. The CDR3 sequence: CASSAMRQVTGNTIYF. In DNA, the CDR3 is TGTGCCAGCAGTGCGATGCGACAGGTCACTGGAAACACCATATATTTT.

The chain carries TRBV28 and TRBJ2-2; the match to TRBD2 covers 13 bases. V lost 0 bases and J lost 1; bases outside the gene matches: 5. The CDR3 extends over 19 amino acids. Germline V CDR1 and CDR2: MDHEN, SYDVKM. The CDR3 region is CASSLWGLAGIRNTGELFF. Here the CDR3 DNA reads TGTGCCAGCAGTTTATGGGGACTAGCGGGAATAAGGAACACCGGGGAGCTGTTTTTT. The complete variable domain, with remaining parts taken from reference TRBV28 and TRBJ2-2, reads DVKVTQSSRYLVKRTGEKVFLECVQDMDHENMFWYRQDPGLGLRLIYFSYDVKMKEKGDIPEGYSVSREKKERFSLILESASTNQTSMYLCASSLWGLAGIRNTGELFFGEGSRLTVL.

CDR3 DNA sequence: TGCGCCAGCAGCCAAACTGTCTCCGGGTCCTACTTTACCTATGGCTACACCTTC. This sequence encodes CASSQTVSGSYFTYGYTF. V gene TRBV4-3 combines with J gene TRBJ1-2, with D uncertain. CDR3 length equals 18 residues. The germline V gene encodes CDR1 LGHNA and CDR2 YSLEER. V dropped 2 bases and J dropped 4 bases, with 23 bases sitting between them.

This clone was seen a handful of times. This chain uses TRBV7-2 with TRBJ1-2, with 10 bases lining up with TRBD1. After removal of 3 bases from V and 8 bases from J, the junction contained 6 bases not matched to a gene. The germline CDR1 and CDR2 sequences are SGHTA and FQGNSA. The CDR3 length is 14 residues. For the CDR3, the DNA is TGTGCCAGCAGCTTCTCTGGACAGGGGGTCGGCTACACCTTC. Amino acids: CASSFSGQGVGYTF.

V and J are TRBV30 and TRBJ2-1; 9 bases fit TRBD2. V was clipped by 3 bases and J by 4 bases; unmatched bases: 4. This CDR3 contains 14 residues. Germline V gene data show CDR1 as GTSNPN and CDR2 as SVGIG (reference sequence). This chain's CDR3 is CAWRASGGYNEQFF. The DNA of the CDR3 is TGTGCCTGGAGGGCCAGCGGGGGGTACAATGAGCAGTTCTTC. The whole variable domain, filled in from reference TRBV30 and TRBJ2-1, reads SQTIHQWPATLVQPVGSPLSLECTVEGTSNPNLYWYRQAAGRGLQLLFYSVGIGQISSEVPQNLSASRPQDRQFILSSKKLLLSDSGFYLCAWRASGGYNEQFFGPGTRLTVL.

This rearrangement joins TRBV5-6 to TRBJ1-2, with 7 bases matching TRBD1. The CDR3 consists of 14 residues. Germline trimming cut 2 bases from V and 8 bases from J; bases unmatched to any gene: 9. Germline V gene lookup returns CDR1 SGHDT and CDR2 YYEEEE. The CDR3 nucleotides read TGTGCCAGCAGCTTTCGTAGCGGGACAGCGGGCTACACCTTC. Residues: CASSFRSGTAGYTF.

CDR3 bases: TGTGCCAGCAGCCCAGGGACTAGCGGGAGGGGAGATACGCAGTATTTT. Amino acids: CASSPGTSGRGDTQYF. The rearrangement joins TRBV14 to TRBJ2-3; 16 bases are shared with TRBD2. V gave up 4 bases and J gave up 5 bases; unmatched junction bases: 3. Germline assignment: CDR1 SGHDN and CDR2 FVKESK. There are 16 residues in the CDR3.

V gene TRBV4-1 combines with J gene TRBJ1-1; no clear D. The germline V and J ends were trimmed by 0 bases and 6 bases, with 17 bases remaining between them. Germline V CDR1 and CDR2: MGHRA, YSYEKL. The CDR3 is 16 residues long. The CDR3 loop is CASSQDGINLAAEAFF. As DNA, the CDR3 is TGCGCCAGCAGCCAAGATGGCATTAATCTTGCCGCTGAAGCTTTCTTT.

The gene calls are TRBV25-1 and TRBJ2-7; 8 bases fit TRBD2. The CDR3 contains 16 residues. CDR1 MGHDK and CDR2 SYGVNS come from the germline V gene. V gave up 0 bases and J gave up 5 bases; unmatched junction bases: 9. The CDR3 sequence is CASSEYTPGRAHEQYF. CDR3 bases: TGTGCCAGCAGTGAATACACCCCCGGGAGGGCCCACGAGCAGTACTTC.